Included here is one T cell receptor (beta chain) sequence, with context. The antigen remains undetermined. This specimen comes from a study of OX40 agonist ivuxolimab in advanced cancers. The wider study: Three patients, one with hepatocellular carcinoma and two with cutaneous melanoma, responded partially.

Sequenced by immunoSEQ multiplex PCR; TCRdb stores in-frame clones only, minus some. The data contain about 47,000 clones, roughly 80% of them singletons. This CDR3 has 15 residues. The V gene lost 0 bases and the J gene lost 8 bases, with 17 bases spanning the gap. Germline-derived CDR1 and CDR2 are SGDLS and YYNGEE. Study-wide results and limits: There were also nonresponders showing low normalized T-cell clonal expansion.

Sequences were derived from CD4+ or CD8+ T cells sorted from blood, sampled in a trial of the OX40 agonist ivuxolimab. V and J are TRBV9 and TRBJ1-1; the D gene is possibly TRBD1 (6 bases). This clonotype was sampled from an adult with an advanced solid tumor such as melanoma, head and neck, liver or kidney cancer. CDR3 amino acids: CASSVAGGGSPEAFF. The CDR3 bases are TGTGCCAGCAGCGTAGCAGGAGGGGGGTCGCCAGAAGCTTTCTTT.